The 2 T cell receptor beta chains reported below all come from one sample, sequenced in a study of T cell changes during pregnancy in multiple sclerosis. The data were produced by immunoSEQ multiplex PCR, yet TCRdb's version contains in-frame clones alone and is incomplete. The sample lists tens of thousands of clones, around nine tenths seen once, with roughly 0.44% in the top ten. Sequences were derived from CD4+ T cells from peripheral blood mononuclear cells, sampled in the second trimester of pregnancy. These receptors were taken from a female donor with multiple sclerosis, enrolled in a pregnancy study.

J is TRBJ2-4 and V is TRBV6-1; a weak D match, TRBD2 (7 bases). CDR3 length equals 15 residues. V lost 6 bases and J 7 bases, leaving 19 bases between the germline ends. The germline V gene encodes CDR1 MNHNS and CDR2 SASEGT. CDR3 sequence: CASSQGRGAENIQYF. For the CDR3, the DNA is TGTGCCAGCAGCCAAGGTCGGGGGGCGGAGAACATTCAGTACTTC.

This rearrangement joins TRBV5-6 to TRBJ1-1; D might be TRBD1 (6 bases). The CDR3 extends over 16 amino acids. Germline V CDR1 and CDR2: SGHDT, YYEEEE. Trimming shortened V by 7 bases and J by 4 bases, and 23 bases separated the two germline ends. The CDR3 sequence is CASSSGGGYEGTEAFF. The CDR3 DNA sequence: TGTGCCAGCTCCTCCGGGGGGGGCTATGAGGGCACTGAAGCTTTCTTT.